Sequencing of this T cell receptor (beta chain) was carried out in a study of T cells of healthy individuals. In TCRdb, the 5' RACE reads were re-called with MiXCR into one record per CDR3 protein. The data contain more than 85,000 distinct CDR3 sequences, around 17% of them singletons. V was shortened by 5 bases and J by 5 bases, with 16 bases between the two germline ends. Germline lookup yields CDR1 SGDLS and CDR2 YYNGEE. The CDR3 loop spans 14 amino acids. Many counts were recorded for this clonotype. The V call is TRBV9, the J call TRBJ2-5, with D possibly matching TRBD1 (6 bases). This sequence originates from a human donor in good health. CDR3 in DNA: TGTGCCAGCAGTGCGCATACAGGGTATGAGACCCAGTACTTC. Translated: CASSAHTGYETQYF.